This TCR beta chain was retrieved from a study of T cell responses to AZD1222 COVID-19 vaccine. Produced via immunoSEQ multiplex PCR; TCRdb's table is partial and in-frame only. The data contain 150,000 to 200,000 clones, 85% to 95% of them singletons. Per germline, CDR1 SNHLY and CDR2 FYNNEI. The CDR3 sequence is 12 residues long. Trimming removed 7 bases at V and 8 bases at J, with 14 bases between. Sample: peripheral blood, taken on day 0 of AZD1222 vaccination. The gene calls are TRBV2 and TRBJ1-2; D uncertain. This receptor was obtained from an adult in good health. DNA of the CDR3: TGTGCCAGCACCGTCGTAACTATAGGCTACACCTTC. It yields the protein CASTVVTIGYTF.